One and the same sample provided the 32 T cell receptor beta chains below, sequenced in a study of T-cell reconstitution after alpha-beta-depleted transplantation in children. Unique molecular identifiers were incorporated when the TCRbeta library was constructed. TCRdb redid the calling of the PCR reads with MiXCR, one entry per CDR3 protein. The sample carries 610,000 or so distinct CDR3 sequences, more than 20% recorded once. The material was PBMCs, obtained before TCRalphabeta/CD19-depleted stem cell transplant. The receptors derive from a boy under three years old with Wiskott-Aldrich syndrome, due to receive a stem cell transplant.

This clonotype was seen just once. This chain uses TRBV3-1 with TRBJ2-1, with 14 bases matching TRBD2. The V segment lost 1 base and the J segment 7 bases; nucleotides outside the gene matches: 6. CDR1 is LGHDT, CDR2 YNNKEL, per germline (reference sequence). This CDR3 has 17 residues. The CDR3 loop is CASSQGGLAGAGNEQFF. The CDR3 nucleotides are TGTGCCAGCAGCCAAGGGGGACTAGCGGGAGCTGGGAATGAGCAGTTCTTC.

V is TRBV6-1 and J is TRBJ1-4; TRBD1 matches 8 bases. V lost 6 bases, J lost 5 bases, and 5 bases stayed unmatched. The length of the CDR3 is 14 residues. Germline V gene lookup returns CDR1 MNHNS and CDR2 SASEGT. The CDR3 DNA reads as TGTGCCAGCAGATTCAGGGGGCTAAATGAAAAACTGTTTTTT. It translates to CASRFRGLNEKLFF.

CDR3 protein: CASTPAGTPTQYF. As DNA, the CDR3 is TGTGCCAGCACTCCAGCGGGGACGCCTACGCAGTATTTT. The J gene is TRBJ2-3, the V gene TRBV27, with 7 bases lining up with TRBD2. Trimming at V came to 7 bases and at J to 8 bases, leaving 9 bases not matched to a gene. Germline loops: CDR1 MNHEY, CDR2 SMNVEV (reference sequence). The CDR3 totals 13 residues.

The gene calls are TRBV20-1 and TRBJ2-1; D uncertain. The CDR3 loop spans 15 amino acids. V lost 3 bases to trimming and J lost 0 bases, with 12 bases between them. Germline V gene lookup returns CDR1 DFQATT and CDR2 SNEGSKA (reference sequence). CDR3: CSASAPSSSYNEQFF. DNA for the CDR3: TGCAGTGCTAGTGCCCCTAGTTCCTCCTACAATGAGCAGTTCTTC.

As to this clonotype: Sequence at one end of the junction differs from germline and may be a read error. The J gene is TRBJ2-7, the V gene TRBV7-9; D unresolved. Germline loops: CDR1 SEHNR, CDR2 FQNEAQ (reference sequence). The CDR3 sequence is 14 residues long. CDR3 nucleotide sequence: TGTGCCACCAGCTCCCGGAACGGCTCCTACGAGCAGTACTTC. Amino acids: CATSSRNGSYEQYF.

The chain links TRBV20-1 to TRBJ1-1; D is undetermined. The CDR3 has 14 amino acids. Germline V gene sequence: CDR1 DFQATT, CDR2 SNEGSKA (reference sequence). The germline V and J ends were trimmed by 1 base and 0 bases, with 9 bases remaining between them. The DNA of the CDR3 is TGCAGTGCTAGAGTTGGAGGGATGAACACTGAAGCTTTCTTT. Translating gives CSARVGGMNTEAFF.

The genes are TRBV5-1 and TRBJ1-1; maybe TRBD1 (5 bases). CDR1 is SGHRS and CDR2 is YFSETQ in the germline V gene. The V end was cut by 3 bases, the J end by 0 bases, with 18 bases between. This CDR3 spans 17 amino acids. The CDR3 loop is CASSSDGWGSLNTEAFF. Written as DNA, the CDR3 is TGCGCCAGCAGCTCCGATGGGTGGGGCAGCTTGAACACTGAAGCTTTCTTT.

This clonotype was seen a handful of times. This chain uses TRBV20-1 with TRBJ2-7; no definite D call. Germline CDR1 reads DFQATT; CDR2 reads SNEGSKA (reference sequence). The germline V and J ends were trimmed by 0 bases and 6 bases, with 6 bases remaining between them. The CDR3 covers 11 residues. This chain's CDR3 is CSARDLREQYF. CDR3 in DNA: TGCAGTGCTAGAGATCTCCGCGAGCAGTACTTC.

V gene TRBV7-9 combines with J gene TRBJ1-1; D is perhaps TRBD1 (5 bases). Germline CDR1 SEHNR, CDR2 FQNEAQ (reference sequence). The CDR3 contains 14 residues. The V gene lost 7 bases and the J gene lost 3 bases, with 15 bases spanning the gap. The CDR3 spells CASTPGGLDTEAFF. Written as DNA, the CDR3 is TGTGCCAGCACCCCTGGGGGGTTGGACACTGAAGCTTTCTTT.

This clonotype has more than one count but fewer than ten. The chain links TRBV7-9 to TRBJ2-7, with D unclear. The length of the CDR3 is 13 residues. Deletions cut 4 bases from V and 0 bases from J, with 7 bases between. Germline loops: CDR1 SEHNR, CDR2 FQNEAQ (reference sequence). CDR3 DNA sequence: TGTGCCAGCAGCTCAACTGACTCCTACGAGCAGTACTTC. Its translation is CASSSTDSYEQYF.

The chain joins TRBV11-2 to TRBJ2-7; a weak D match, TRBD1 (6 bases). Per germline, CDR1 SGHAT and CDR2 FQNNGV. CDR3 length: 14 amino acids. The V end lost 5 bases, the J end lost 2 bases, and 13 bases lay between the germline ends. The CDR3 sequence: CASSQWGRTYEQYF. The CDR3 region has the DNA TGTGCCAGCAGCCAATGGGGGCGGACCTACGAGCAGTACTTC.

The chain couples TRBV7-9 to TRBJ2-7; TRBD2 matches at 7 bases. Losses at the gene ends were 1 base for V and 4 bases for J; bases not matched to a gene: 7. Per germline, CDR1 SEHNR and CDR2 FQNEAQ (reference sequence). The CDR3 covers 15 residues. The CDR3 sequence is CASSLDGLAEYEQYF. DNA of the CDR3: TGTGCCAGCAGCTTAGATGGGCTAGCGGAGTACGAGCAGTACTTC.

The chain has TRBV29-1 and TRBJ2-2, with 8 nucleotides matching TRBD1. V gave up 7 bases and J gave up 13 bases; unmatched junction bases: 17. Germline CDR1 SQVTM, CDR2 ANQGSEA. The CDR3 length is 14 residues. The CDR3: CSAGDRGNRKGLFF. CDR3 sequence (DNA): TGCAGCGCAGGTGACAGGGGAAATCGTAAAGGGCTGTTTTTT.

The gene calls are TRBV2 and TRBJ2-3, with 8 bases that match TRBD2. V dropped 1 base and J dropped 0; count of bases not matched to a gene: 3. The CDR3 is 16 residues long. Per germline, CDR1 SNHLY and CDR2 FYNNEI. The CDR3 nucleotides read TGTGCCAGCAGTGAAGGGACTAGCAAAAGCACAGATACGCAGTATTTT. Translated: CASSEGTSKSTDTQYF.

This clonotype was observed a few times. V usage is TRBV15 and J usage is TRBJ2-5; D remains ambiguous. The V gene lost 1 base and the J gene lost 7 bases, with 10 bases spanning the gap. Germline CDR1 and CDR2: LNHNV and YYDKDF (reference sequence). The CDR3 is 13 residues long. CDR3 loop: CATSRAGRRTQYF. The CDR3 region has the DNA TGTGCCACCAGCAGAGCGGGCAGGCGGACCCAGTACTTC.

This clonotype was observed a handful of times. The chain has TRBV5-6 and TRBJ1-5; no clear D. CDR3 size: 15 residues. V was trimmed by 5 bases and J by 5 bases, leaving 17 bases between them. CDR1 and CDR2 (germline): SGHDT, YYEEEE. DNA for the CDR3: TGTGCCAGCAGTCTCCTAGAGCGGGTGGATCAGCCCCAGCATTTT. Its protein product is CASSLLERVDQPQHF.

Notes on this clonotype: One junction end does not reproduce the germline sequence, and a read error may be involved. The chain joins TRBV6-1 to TRBJ2-1; D could derive from TRBD1 or TRBD2 (5 bases each). CDR1 is MNHNS and CDR2 is SASEGT in the germline V gene. The length of the CDR3 is 14 residues. The CDR3 DNA sequence: TGTGCCAGCAGTGACCCGGGGACCTACAATGAGCACTTCTTC. It is translated as CASSDPGTYNEHFF.

Turning to this clonotype: One end of the junction fails to match germline, which may point to a read error. The chain joins TRBV20-1 to TRBJ2-5, with 7 bases that match TRBD1. The V gene's germline CDR1 is DFQATT and CDR2 SNEGSKA (reference sequence). The CDR3 totals 13 residues. In DNA form, the CDR3 reads TGCAGTGCTAGTAGGGGGCTCGAAGAAACCCAGTACTTC. Its translation: CSASRGLEETQYF.

Of note for this clonotype: The limits of the CDR3 on the DNA are not certain, so only TCRdb's listed CDR3 is given. The chain joins TRBV6-5 to TRBJ2-4. The CDR3 spans 15 residues, counting both ends. In germline, CDR1 is MNHEY, CDR2 SVGAGI. This CDR3 is CASSTSGAFKNIQYF.

In its sample, this clonotype was seen a few times. The chain carries TRBV6-1 and TRBJ2-3; the D is unclear. Trimming took 6 bases from V and 2 from J, leaving 12 bases between them. CDR3 length equals 14 residues. Germline loops: CDR1 MNHNS, CDR2 SASEGT. In DNA form, the CDR3 reads TGTGCCAGCAGACAGCAGGTTGACACAGATACGCAGTATTTT. This sequence encodes CASRQQVDTDTQYF.

The chain joins TRBV20-1 to TRBJ2-1; D is possibly TRBD2 (6 bases). Between the trimmed V and J ends, which lost 1 base and 7 bases, there was a span of 11 bases. Germline-derived CDR1 and CDR2 are DFQATT and SNEGSKA (reference sequence). This CDR3 is built from 13 residues. DNA of the CDR3: TGCAGTGCTAGAGTAGGACTAACAAATGAGCAGTTCTTC. Its protein product is CSARVGLTNEQFF.

The chain combines TRBV5-1 with TRBJ2-1; D may be TRBD2 (5 bases). From germline, CDR1 is SGHRS and CDR2 YFSETQ. CDR3 length: 18 amino acids. Trimming cost V 4 bases and J 0 bases, with 20 bases left between them. For the CDR3, the DNA is TGCGCCAGCAGCCCGCGGGTCGGCGGGCCAATCTCCTACAATGAGCAGTTCTTC. Its protein is CASSPRVGGPISYNEQFF.

This clonotype was detected only a few times. The V gene is TRBV20-1, the J gene TRBJ2-7, with 11 nucleotides matching TRBD1. The V gene end was trimmed by 6 bases and the J gene end by 4 bases; junction bases not matched to a gene: 8. CDR1 DFQATT and CDR2 SNEGSKA come from the germline V gene (reference sequence). The CDR3 covers 14 residues. CDR3 in amino acids: CSATPGQGGYEQYF. CDR3 DNA: TGCAGTGCGACTCCGGGACAGGGGGGGTACGAGCAGTACTTC.

This clonotype turned up a few times. This chain uses TRBV11-2 with TRBJ2-7, with 12 bases lining up with TRBD2. Trimming removed 1 base from V and 1 base from J; junction bases left unmatched: 8. Germline CDR1 and CDR2: SGHAT and FQNNGV. The CDR3 spans 18 residues. This CDR3 reads CASSLGPSGRGRSYEQYF. CDR3 coding DNA: TGTGCCAGCAGCTTAGGCCCTAGCGGGAGGGGTCGATCCTACGAGCAGTACTTC.

This clonotype was found a few times. The V gene is TRBV20-1, the J gene TRBJ1-4; D might be TRBD1 (5 bases). The V gene lost 6 bases and the J gene lost 0 bases, with 11 bases spanning the gap. CDR1 DFQATT and CDR2 SNEGSKA come from the germline V gene (reference sequence). This CDR3 region has 14 residues. The CDR3 sequence: CSALGESTNEKLFF. The CDR3 nucleotides are TGCAGTGCCCTAGGGGAGTCAACTAATGAAAAACTGTTTTTT.

V and J are TRBV5-6 and TRBJ1-2, with D maybe TRBD1 (6 bases). Germline V gene sequence: CDR1 SGHDT, CDR2 YYEEEE. Trimming took off 0 bases at V and 6 bases at J, with 12 bases between the two ends. CDR3 length: 14 amino acids. CDR3: CASSLVAGADGYTF. In nucleotides, the CDR3 is TGTGCCAGCAGCTTGGTTGCGGGGGCGGATGGCTACACCTTC.

This clonotype was observed a few times. The chain couples TRBV28 to TRBJ2-1, with D perhaps given as TRBD1 or TRBD2 (5 bases each). The CDR3 has 15 amino acids. The germline V gene encodes CDR1 MDHEN and CDR2 SYDVKM. Trimming removed 2 bases at V and 6 bases at J, with 14 bases between. The CDR3 is CASSLMGRVSNEQFF. CDR3 in DNA: TGTGCCAGCAGTTTAATGGGACGGGTGAGCAATGAGCAGTTCTTC.

This clonotype was observed a handful of times. The chain joins TRBV20-1 to TRBJ1-5; 8 bases map to TRBD1. The V and J ends lost 5 bases and 10 bases, in that order; junction bases with no gene match: 13. Germline V gene lookup returns CDR1 DFQATT and CDR2 SNEGSKA (reference sequence). This CDR3 is built from 14 residues. DNA for the CDR3: TGCAGTGCTGCTAGGGACAGGTTGAGTGGTCCCCAGCATTTT. Translated, it gives CSAARDRLSGPQHF.

This chain joins TRBV29-1 and TRBJ2-1; 13 bases are shared with TRBD2. There are 15 residues in the CDR3. From germline, CDR1 is SQVTM and CDR2 ANQGSEA. The V gene end was trimmed by 5 bases and the J gene end by 2 bases; junction bases not matched to a gene: 3. CDR3 loop: CSVRTSGSPYNEQFF. CDR3 coding DNA: TGCAGCGTTCGGACTAGCGGGAGCCCCTACAATGAGCAGTTCTTC.

The V and J genes are TRBV5-1 and TRBJ1-2; D gene ambiguous. The CDR3 covers 15 residues. Germline CDR1 reads SGHRS; CDR2 reads YFSETQ. Deletions cut 0 bases from V and 4 bases from J, with 13 bases between. The CDR3 DNA reads as TGCGCCAGCAGCTTGGGTACACTGTTCGGCTATGGCTACACCTTC. As protein: CASSLGTLFGYGYTF.

Turning to this clonotype: The CDR3 does not end in the conserved phenylalanine or tryptophan, so this is likely a read error. V is TRBV20-1 and J is TRBJ2-1, with 7 bases lining up with TRBD2. With V trimmed by 2 bases and J by 1 base, 11 bases remained unmatched. The germline V gene encodes CDR1 DFQATT and CDR2 SNEGSKA (reference sequence). This CDR3 contains 17 residues. CDR3 DNA sequence: TGCAGTGCTAGATCTCGGCGCGGGAGTGTGTCCTACAATGAGCAGTTCATC. Translation gives CSARSRRGSVSYNEQFI.

V and J are TRBV5-1 and TRBJ2-2; unclear D gene. The germline V and J ends were trimmed by 3 bases and 1 base, with 7 bases remaining between them. Germline CDR1 is SGHRS and CDR2 is YFSETQ. The CDR3 totals 14 residues. The DNA of the CDR3 is TGCGCCAGCAGCTCGTTAGGGAACACCGGGGAGCTGTTTTTT. It codes for CASSSLGNTGELFF.